Below, 2 T cell receptor beta chains from the same sample are listed, as sequenced in a study of T cell responses to AZD1222 COVID-19 vaccine. Produced via immunoSEQ multiplex PCR; TCRdb's table is partial and in-frame only. Of 90,000 to 150,000 clones listed, about 88% were seen once; the top ten hold just over 3.5%. The sample was peripheral blood, taken 28 days after the second AZD1222 dose. Every receptor here comes from an adult who received the AZD1222 COVID-19 vaccine.

The chain is built from TRBV10-3 and TRBJ1-1; TRBD1 matches 9 bases. CDR1 and CDR2 (germline): ENHRY, SYGVKD. The CDR3 contains 20 residues. V lost 5 bases to trimming and J lost 7 bases; unmatched junction nucleotides: 26. CDR3: CAISIPPTGGQDPRRGEAFF. The CDR3, as DNA: TGTGCCATCAGTATTCCCCCCACAGGGGGCCAGGACCCTCGAAGAGGTGAAGCTTTCTTT.

The J gene is TRBJ2-7, the V gene TRBV7-6; 7 bases line up with TRBD1. Germline CDR1 SGHVS, CDR2 FNYEAQ. J gave up 4 bases and V 1 base, and 13 bases lay outside the gene matches. The CDR3 is made up of 17 amino acids. Here the CDR3 reads CASSLVRGGDRVYEQYF. The CDR3 DNA is TGTGCCAGCAGCTTAGTCCGAGGAGGAGACAGGGTGTACGAGCAGTACTTC.